This TCR beta chain was recovered during a study of T cells in Graves' hyperthyroidism and ophthalmopathy. Deletions cut 1 base from V and 9 bases from J, with 10 bases between. Germline CDR1 reads SGHVS; CDR2 reads FNYEAQ. The CDR3 has 12 amino acids. It was RNA transcripts that yielded the amplified TCR beta CDR3 regions. HTBI primers were used for first-round RT-PCR of the TCR CDR3. TCRdb re-called the multiplex PCR reads with MiXCR, one entry per CDR3 protein. The sample records hundreds of thousands of distinct CDR3 sequences, around 45% being singletons. General study results and limits: Ophthalmopathy prediction by the model preceded onset by a median approximately six months.

Notes on this clonotype: Its antigen is unknown. Just one base apart from a much larger clone, this may be a read error.

The origin of this receptor is a woman aged 18 to 35 with Graves' hyperthyroidism. Material: peripheral blood or thyroid tissue (not recorded which). This sequence joins TRBV7-6 and TRBJ2-7; D remains ambiguous. The DNA of the CDR3 is TGTGCCAGCAGCTTAGATTTCGACGGGCAGTACTTC. Its protein product is CASSLDFDGQYF.